This TCR beta chain was captured in a study of shared clonotypes between healthy human individuals. Study-wide points: Only blood underwent sampling, and tissue repertoires likely differ. Clonotypes that were shared across a handful of donors made up about 5.1% of naive CD4 clonotypes. Rarefaction exposed incomplete sorted-subset sequencing despite large depth.

The CDR3 length is 14 residues. CDR1 and CDR2 from the germline V gene are MNHNS and SASEGT. V lost 0 bases, J lost 6 bases, and 12 bases lay in between. How the authors handled the data: Without quality scores, immunoSEQ junctional reads could not be filtered like full-length reads. Profiled with immunoSEQ multiplex PCR; TCRdb holds only in-frame clones, not every one. The DNA gave D and trimming, while V, J and clone size come from that table. This table has a few million clones, roughly 92% appearing once. Remarks on this clone: Antigen unknown.

Sequenced input: naive CD4+ T cells sorted from blood. Subset: CD45RA+ positively selected. The receptor comes from a man aged 18 to 35 in good health. The V gene is TRBV6-1, the J gene TRBJ2-7; no clear D. Written as DNA, the CDR3 is TGTGCCAGCAGTGAAGCGCTTACGGATGGCGAGCAGTACTTC. Amino acids: CASSEALTDGEQYF.